This T cell receptor (beta chain) was profiled in a study of cytomegalovirus exposure and HLA in healthy donors. Study at large: T cells numbering 150 million to 200 million yielded around 120 million unique TCR beta sequences in an earlier analysis.

Per the germline V gene, CDR1 is SNHLY and CDR2 is FYNNEI. The CDR3 runs to 12 residues. V lost 1 base, J lost 5 bases, and 5 bases lay in between. This clone was found once. The antigen is unknown. The study, taken as a whole, reports: Analysis was performed later, and it showed HLA-associated TCR beta chains to be more clonally expanded than equally common others.

The PCR contained 60 Vbeta and 13 Jbeta primers. Profiled with immunoSEQ multiplex PCR; TCRdb holds only in-frame clones, not every one. The data show about 120,000 clones, with 79% seen just once and around 4.3% held by the top ten. Healthy bone marrow donors supplied every sample. V gene TRBV2 combines with J gene TRBJ2-5; D is perhaps TRBD2 (5 bases). The sequencing input was PBMCs. The source is a man under 40 in good health and CMV-seropositive. DNA of the CDR3: TGTGCCAGCAGTGAAGAGCGGGAGACCCAGTACTTC. The encoded protein is CASSEERETQYF.